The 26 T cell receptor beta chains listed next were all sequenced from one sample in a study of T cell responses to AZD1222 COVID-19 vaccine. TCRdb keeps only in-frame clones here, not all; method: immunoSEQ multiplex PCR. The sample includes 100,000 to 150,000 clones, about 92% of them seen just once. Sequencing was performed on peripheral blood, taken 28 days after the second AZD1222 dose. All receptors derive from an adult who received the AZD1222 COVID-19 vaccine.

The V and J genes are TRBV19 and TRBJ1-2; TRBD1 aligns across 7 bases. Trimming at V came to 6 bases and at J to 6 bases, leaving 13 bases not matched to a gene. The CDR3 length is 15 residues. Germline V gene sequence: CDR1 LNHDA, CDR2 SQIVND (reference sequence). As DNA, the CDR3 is TGTGCCAGTAGGTCCGCCTCGACAGGGCGGGATGGCTACACCTTC. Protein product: CASRSASTGRDGYTF. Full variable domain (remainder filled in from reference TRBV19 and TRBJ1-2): DGGITQSPKYLFRKEGQNVTLSCEQNLNHDAMYWYRQDPGQGLRLIYYSQIVNDFQKGDIAEGYSVSREKKESFPLTVTSAQKNPTAFYLCASRSASTGRDGYTFGSGTRLTVV.

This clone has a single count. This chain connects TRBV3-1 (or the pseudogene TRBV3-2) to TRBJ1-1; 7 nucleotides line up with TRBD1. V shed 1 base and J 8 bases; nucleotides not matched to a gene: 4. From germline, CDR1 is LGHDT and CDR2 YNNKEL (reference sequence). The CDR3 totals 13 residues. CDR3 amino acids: CASSQVEQGEAFF. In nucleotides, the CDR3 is TGTGCCAGCAGCCAAGTCGAACAGGGGGAAGCTTTCTTT.

The CDR3 is CASSQDLAGLGNKLFF. The DNA for the CDR3 is TGTGCCAGCAGCCAAGATCTTGCGGGCCTGGGGAACAAACTGTTTTTT. The chain combines TRBV14 with TRBJ1-4; D remains ambiguous. Trimming cost V 0 bases and J 11 bases, with 19 bases left between them. This CDR3 contains 16 residues. Looked up from germline, CDR1 is SGHDN and CDR2 is FVKESK. Complete variable domain (other parts from reference TRBV14 and TRBJ1-4): EAGVTQFPSHSVIEKGQTVTLRCDPISGHDNLYWYRRVMGKEIKFLLHFVKESKQDESGMPNNRFLAERTGGTYSTLKVQPAELEDSGVYFCASSQDLAGLGNKLFFGSGTQLSVL.

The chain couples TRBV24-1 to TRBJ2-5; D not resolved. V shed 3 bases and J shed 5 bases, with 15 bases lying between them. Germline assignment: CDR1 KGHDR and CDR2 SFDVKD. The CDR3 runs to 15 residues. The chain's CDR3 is CATSDTPDETETQYF. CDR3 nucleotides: TGTGCCACCAGTGATACGCCGGACGAGACGGAGACCCAGTACTTC.

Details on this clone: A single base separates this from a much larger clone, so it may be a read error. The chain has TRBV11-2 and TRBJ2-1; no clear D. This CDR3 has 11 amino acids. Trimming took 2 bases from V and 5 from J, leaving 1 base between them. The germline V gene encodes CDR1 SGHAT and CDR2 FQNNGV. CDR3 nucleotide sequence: TGTGCCAGCAGCTTAAACAATGAGCAGTTCTTC. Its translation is CASSLNNEQFF.

The CDR3: CASSQPLGDYGYTF. Here the CDR3 DNA reads TGTGCCAGCAGCCAACCCTTGGGAGACTATGGCTACACCTTC. The chain combines TRBV4-2 with TRBJ1-2; D is unclear. From germline, CDR1 is LGHNA and CDR2 YNFKEQ. This CDR3 has 14 amino acids. The V and J ends lost 2 bases and 3 bases respectively, with 10 bases between them.

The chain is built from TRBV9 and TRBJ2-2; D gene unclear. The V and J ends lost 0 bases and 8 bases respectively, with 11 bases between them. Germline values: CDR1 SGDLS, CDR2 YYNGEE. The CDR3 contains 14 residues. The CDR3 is CASSVGPFGGELFF. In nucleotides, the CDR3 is TGTGCCAGCAGCGTAGGTCCTTTTGGTGGGGAGCTGTTTTTT.

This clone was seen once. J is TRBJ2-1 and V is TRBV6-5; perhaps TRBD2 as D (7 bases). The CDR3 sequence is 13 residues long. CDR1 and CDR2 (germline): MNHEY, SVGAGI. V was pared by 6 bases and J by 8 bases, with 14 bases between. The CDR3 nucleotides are TGTGCCAGCAGCTTGGGGAGGGGGGATGAGCAGTTCTTC. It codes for CASSLGRGDEQFF.

CDR3 sequence: CASRTGTHSGNTIYF. In DNA form, the CDR3 reads TGTGCCAGCAGGACTGGGACACACTCTGGAAACACCATATATTTT. The chain uses TRBV6-6 and TRBJ1-3, with D maybe TRBD1 (6 bases). The CDR3 runs 15 residues. In germline, CDR1 is MNHNY, CDR2 SVGAGI (reference sequence). V was shortened by 6 bases and J by 0 bases, with 12 bases between the two germline ends.

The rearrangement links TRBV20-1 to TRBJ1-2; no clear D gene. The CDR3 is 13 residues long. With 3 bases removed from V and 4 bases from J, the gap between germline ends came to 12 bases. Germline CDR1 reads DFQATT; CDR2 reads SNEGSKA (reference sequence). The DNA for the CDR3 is TGCAGTGCTAGTGGCCGGGAAATCTATGGCTACACCTTC. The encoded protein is CSASGREIYGYTF.

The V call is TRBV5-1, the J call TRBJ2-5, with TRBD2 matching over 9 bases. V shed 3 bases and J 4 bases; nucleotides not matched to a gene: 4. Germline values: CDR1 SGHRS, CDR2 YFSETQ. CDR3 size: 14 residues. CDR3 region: CASSSGLARETQYF. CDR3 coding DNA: TGCGCCAGCAGCTCCGGACTAGCGAGAGAGACCCAGTACTTC.

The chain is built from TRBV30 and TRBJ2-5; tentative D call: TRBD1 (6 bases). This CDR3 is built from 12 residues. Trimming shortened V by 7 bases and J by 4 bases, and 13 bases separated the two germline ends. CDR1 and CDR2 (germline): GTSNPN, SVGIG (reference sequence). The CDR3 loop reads CASEGGGETQYF. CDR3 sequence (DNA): TGTGCCTCGGAAGGGGGTGGAGAGACCCAGTACTTC.

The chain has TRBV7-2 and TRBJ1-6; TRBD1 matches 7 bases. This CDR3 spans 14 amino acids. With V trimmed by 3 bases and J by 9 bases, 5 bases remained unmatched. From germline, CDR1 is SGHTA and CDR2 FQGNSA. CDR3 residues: CASSLRQGSSPLHF. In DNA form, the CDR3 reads TGTGCCAGCAGCTTGAGACAGGGAAGTTCACCCCTCCACTTT.

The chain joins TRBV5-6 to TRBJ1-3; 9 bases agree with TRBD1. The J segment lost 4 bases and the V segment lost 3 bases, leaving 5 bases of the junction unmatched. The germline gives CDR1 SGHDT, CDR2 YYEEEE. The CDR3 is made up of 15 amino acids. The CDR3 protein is CASSYTGQGGNTIYF. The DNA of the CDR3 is TGTGCCAGCAGCTACACGGGACAGGGAGGAAACACCATATATTTT.

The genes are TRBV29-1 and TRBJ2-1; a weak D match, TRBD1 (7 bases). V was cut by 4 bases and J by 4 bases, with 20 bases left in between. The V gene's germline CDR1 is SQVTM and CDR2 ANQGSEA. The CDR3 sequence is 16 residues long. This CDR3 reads CSVVTPGAGGYNEQFF. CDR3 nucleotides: TGCAGCGTTGTGACCCCTGGGGCAGGGGGGTACAATGAGCAGTTCTTC.

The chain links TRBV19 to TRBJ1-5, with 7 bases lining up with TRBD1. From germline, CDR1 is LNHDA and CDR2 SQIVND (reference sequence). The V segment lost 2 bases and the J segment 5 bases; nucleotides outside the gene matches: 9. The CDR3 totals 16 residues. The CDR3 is CASSIKTGSADQPQHF. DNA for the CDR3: TGTGCCAGTAGTATAAAGACAGGGTCTGCCGATCAGCCCCAGCATTTT. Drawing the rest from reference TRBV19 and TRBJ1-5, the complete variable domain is DGGITQSPKYLFRKEGQNVTLSCEQNLNHDAMYWYRQDPGQGLRLIYYSQIVNDFQKGDIAEGYSVSREKKESFPLTVTSAQKNPTAFYLCASSIKTGSADQPQHFGDGTRLSIL.

The CDR3 nucleotides read TGTGCTAGTGGTTTGTTGAACAGGGGCGAGCAGTACTTC. Its translation: CASGLLNRGEQYF. This chain connects TRBV12-5 to TRBJ2-7; 7 bases match TRBD1. The CDR3 loop spans 13 amino acids. Germline CDR1 is LGHNT and CDR2 is FRNRAP. After removal of 2 bases from V and 6 bases from J, the junction contained 4 bases not matched to a gene.

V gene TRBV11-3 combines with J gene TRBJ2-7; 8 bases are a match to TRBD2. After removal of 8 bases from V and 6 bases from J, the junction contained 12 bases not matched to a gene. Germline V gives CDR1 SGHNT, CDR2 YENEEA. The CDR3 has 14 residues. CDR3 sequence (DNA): TGTGCCAGCTCCGGAGCGGGGGACCTCGGCGAGCAGTACTTC. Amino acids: CASSGAGDLGEQYF.

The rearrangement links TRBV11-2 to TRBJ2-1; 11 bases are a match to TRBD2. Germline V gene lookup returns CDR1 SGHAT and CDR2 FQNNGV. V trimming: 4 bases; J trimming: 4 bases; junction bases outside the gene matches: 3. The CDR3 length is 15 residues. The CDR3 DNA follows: TGTGCCAGCAGCTCGGGACTAGCGGAATACAATGAGCAGTTCTTC. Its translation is CASSSGLAEYNEQFF.

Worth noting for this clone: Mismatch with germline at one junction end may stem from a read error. As DNA, the CDR3 is TGTGCCAGCGGCTTGGGCTTAGGCGAGACCCAGTACTTC. This codes for CASGLGLGETQYF. The V gene is TRBV7-2, the J gene TRBJ2-5; no firm D call. Per germline, CDR1 SGHTA and CDR2 FQGNSA. CDR3 length: 13 residues.

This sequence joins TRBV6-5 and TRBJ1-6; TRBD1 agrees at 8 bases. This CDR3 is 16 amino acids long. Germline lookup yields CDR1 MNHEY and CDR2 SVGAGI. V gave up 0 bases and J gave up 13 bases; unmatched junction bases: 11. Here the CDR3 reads CASSYSRTGRGWPLHF. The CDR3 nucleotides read TGTGCCAGCAGTTACTCCCGGACAGGGAGAGGTTGGCCCCTCCACTTT.

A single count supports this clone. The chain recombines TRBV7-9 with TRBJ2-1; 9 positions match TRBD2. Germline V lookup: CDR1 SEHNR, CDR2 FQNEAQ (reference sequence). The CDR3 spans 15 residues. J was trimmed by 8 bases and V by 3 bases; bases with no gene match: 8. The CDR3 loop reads CASSFRSGSVDEQFF. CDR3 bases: TGTGCCAGCAGCTTCCGTAGCGGGAGCGTGGATGAGCAGTTCTTC.

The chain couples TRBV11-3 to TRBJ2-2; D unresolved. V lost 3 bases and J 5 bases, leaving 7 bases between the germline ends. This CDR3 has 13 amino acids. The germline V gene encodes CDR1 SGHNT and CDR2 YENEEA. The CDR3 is CASSFKRTGELFF. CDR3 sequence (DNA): TGTGCCAGCAGCTTCAAGAGGACCGGGGAGCTGTTTTTT.

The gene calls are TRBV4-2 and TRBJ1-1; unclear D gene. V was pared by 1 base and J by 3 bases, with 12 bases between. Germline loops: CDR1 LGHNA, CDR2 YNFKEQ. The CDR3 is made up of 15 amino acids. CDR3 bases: TGTGCCAGCAGCCAAGCGATCTATCCGGACACTGAAGCTTTCTTT. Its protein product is CASSQAIYPDTEAFF.

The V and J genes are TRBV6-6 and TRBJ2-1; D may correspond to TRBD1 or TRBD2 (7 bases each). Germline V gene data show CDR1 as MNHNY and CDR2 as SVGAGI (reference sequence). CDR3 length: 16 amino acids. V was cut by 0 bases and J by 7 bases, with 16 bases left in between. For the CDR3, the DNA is TGTGCCAGCAGTTACTCGATCAGGGGGGGCTCGAATGAGCAGTTCTTC. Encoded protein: CASSYSIRGGSNEQFF.

As DNA, the CDR3 is TGTGCCAGCGCGGGGGCAACTGCAACTAATGAAAAACTGTTTTTT. Its translation is CASAGATATNEKLFF. This chain uses TRBV2 with TRBJ1-4; possibly TRBD1 for D (6 bases). The V and J ends lost 8 bases and 0 bases respectively, with 13 bases between them. The CDR3 has 15 residues. Germline loops: CDR1 SNHLY, CDR2 FYNNEI.